Given below is one T cell receptor (beta chain) in context. Its antigen is undetermined. Some clones are missing from TCRdb's copy, which holds only in-frame ones; the method was immunoSEQ multiplex PCR. This sample carries roughly 30,000 clones, about 86% of them seen once, and the ten largest clones take under 1%. This entry comes from a study of PD-1 blockade in classical Hodgkin lymphoma. Notes on the study in general: Exclusion covered patients beginning nivolumab under 1 year post-ASCT.

Time point described: cycle 4 day 1 (C4D1), after about 6 weeks of nivolumab. There was relapse after autologous stem cell transplantation in every patient, and there was variation in brentuximab vedotin exposure. Researchers report purifying CD4+ T cells from thawed PBMCs by magnetic negative selection. The CDR3 is 14 residues long. The V gene end was trimmed by 8 bases and the J gene end by 3 bases; junction bases not matched to a gene: 8. The germline V gene encodes CDR1 SQVTM and CDR2 ANQGSEA. Specimen: CD4+ T cells from blood, collected before the fourth cycle of nivolumab. This chain connects TRBV29-1 to TRBJ2-2, with 8 bases aligning to TRBD1. The source of this sequence is a human donor with classical Hodgkin lymphoma. The CDR3 loop is CSIYRGDDTGELFF. The CDR3 DNA reads as TGCAGCATTTACAGGGGGGACGACACCGGGGAGCTGTTTTTT.